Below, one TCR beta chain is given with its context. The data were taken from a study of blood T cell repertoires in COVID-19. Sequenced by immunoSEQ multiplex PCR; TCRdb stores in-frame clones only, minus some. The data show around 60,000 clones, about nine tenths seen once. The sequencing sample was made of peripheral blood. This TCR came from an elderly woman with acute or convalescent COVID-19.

The CDR3 protein is CASRERASGSSGELFF. The CDR3 DNA follows: TGTGCCAGCAGGGAGAGGGCTAGCGGGAGTTCCGGGGAGCTGTTTTTT. The chain is built from TRBV7-9 and TRBJ2-2, with 10 bases fitting TRBD2. Per germline, CDR1 SEHNR and CDR2 FQNEAQ (reference sequence). The V gene end was trimmed by 6 bases and the J gene end by 6 bases; junction bases not matched to a gene: 10. This CDR3 comprises 16 residues. The whole variable domain, remainder taken from reference TRBV7-9 and TRBJ2-2, is DTGVSQNPRHKITKRGQNVTFRCDPISEHNRLYWYRQTLGQGPEFLTYFQNEAQLEKSRLLSDRFSAERPKGSFSTLEIQRTEQGDSAMYLCASRERASGSSGELFFGEGSRLTVL.